The 2 T cell receptor beta chains below were found in one sample sequenced in a study of spatial heterogeneity in lung cancer. TCRdb fed the 5' RACE reads into MiXCR, producing one record per CDR3 protein. This table holds some 30,000 distinct CDR3 sequences, under 11% found once. Time point indicated: blood at routine non-recurrence follow-up after resection. This sample comprised PBMCs, obtained at follow-up. These TCRs come from a female donor with early-stage non-small cell lung cancer.

Only a few counts were recorded for this clonotype. This sequence joins TRBV20-1 and TRBJ2-2, with unresolved D. The V gene's germline CDR1 is DFQATT and CDR2 SNEGSKA (reference sequence). CDR3 length: 14 amino acids. Trimming stripped 0 bases from V and 1 base from J, with 6 bases between. The CDR3 DNA reads as TGCAGTGCTAGAGATAAAGGGAACACCGGGGAGCTGTTTTTT. Translated: CSARDKGNTGELFF.

V and J are TRBV20-1 and TRBJ2-3, with 11 bases lining up with TRBD2. The CDR3 is 14 residues long. V lost 6 bases to trimming and J lost 4 bases; unmatched junction nucleotides: 6. The germline V gene has CDR1 DFQATT and CDR2 SNEGSKA (reference sequence). The CDR3 sequence is CSAGSSGGSDTQYF. In DNA form, the CDR3 reads TGCAGTGCCGGATCTAGCGGGGGGTCAGATACGCAGTATTTT.